In this sample, the clone carrying this T cell receptor beta chain turned up many times. This sample stems from a study of early T cells in non-severe SARS-CoV-2 infection. Germline V gene sequence: CDR1 SEHNR, CDR2 FQNEAQ (reference sequence). The CDR3 covers 14 residues. Trimming took off 2 bases at V and 9 bases at J, with 14 bases between the two ends. TCRdb reprocessed the 5' RACE reads via MiXCR and lists one record per CDR3 protein. The data hold 71,000 or so distinct CDR3 sequences, with 12% to 15% observed a single time. The sequence derives from an adult who was a healthcare worker with PCR-confirmed SARS-CoV-2 infection or an uninfected control (not recorded which). The chain links TRBV7-9 to TRBJ2-1; D might be TRBD2 (6 bases). Sequenced sample: whole blood. The CDR3 is CASSLSGDRGEQFF. The DNA for the CDR3 is TGTGCCAGCAGCTTATCGGGAGACCGGGGTGAGCAGTTCTTC.